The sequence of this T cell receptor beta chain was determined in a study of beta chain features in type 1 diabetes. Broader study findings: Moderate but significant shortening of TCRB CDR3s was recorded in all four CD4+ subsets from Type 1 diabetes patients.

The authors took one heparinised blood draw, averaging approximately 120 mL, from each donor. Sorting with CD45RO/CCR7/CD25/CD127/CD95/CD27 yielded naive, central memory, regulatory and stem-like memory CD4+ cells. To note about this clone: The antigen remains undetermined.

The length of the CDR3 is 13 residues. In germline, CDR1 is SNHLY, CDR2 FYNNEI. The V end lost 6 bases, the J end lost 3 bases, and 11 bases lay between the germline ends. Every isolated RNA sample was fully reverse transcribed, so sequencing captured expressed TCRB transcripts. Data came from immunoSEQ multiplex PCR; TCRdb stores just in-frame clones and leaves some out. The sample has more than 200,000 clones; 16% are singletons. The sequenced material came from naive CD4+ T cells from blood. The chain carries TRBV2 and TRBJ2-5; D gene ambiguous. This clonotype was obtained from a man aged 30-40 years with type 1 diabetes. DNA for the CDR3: TGTGCCAGCAGCCCGTCCACCGAAGAGACCCAGTACTTC. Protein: CASSPSTEETQYF. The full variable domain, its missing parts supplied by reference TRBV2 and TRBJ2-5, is EPEVTQTPSHQVTQMGQEVILRCVPISNHLYFYWYRQILGQKVEFLVSFYNNEISEKSEIFDDQFSVERPDGSNFTLKIRSTKLEDSAMYFCASSPSTEETQYFGPGTRLLVL.